The source of this TCR beta chain is a study of T-cell memory formation after mild COVID-19. Via MiXCR, TCRdb re-called the 5' RACE reads, giving one row per CDR3 protein. The top ten hold around 12% of the sample, which has about 390,000 distinct CDR3 sequences, 21% seen once. The CDR3 has 14 amino acids. CDR1 is MNHEY, CDR2 SVGEGT, per germline. V was pared by 6 bases and J by 3 bases, with 6 bases of the junction left unmatched. The chain links TRBV6-2 or TRBV6-3 to TRBJ1-2; 8 bases agree with TRBD1. Sequences were obtained from PBMCs or a T cell subset sorted from them (not recorded which). This clonotype originated in an adult woman who had mild COVID-19 (a few samples of this study predate the infection). Cell type and time point are not known. The chain's CDR3 is CASSDDRGDYGYTF. The CDR3 DNA reads as TGTGCCAGCAGCGATGACAGGGGTGACTATGGCTACACCTTC.